Here is one T cell receptor (beta chain) with its context. The target antigen is unknown. The same CDR3 can be traced to other DNA sequences in this sample. This table comes from immunoSEQ multiplex PCR, and its TCRdb copy is limited to in-frame clones, with some not included. The data hold about 61,000 clones, with around 90% observed a single time. The sample is drawn from a study of T cell responses to AZD1222 COVID-19 vaccine. In the study overall: Investigators merged groups given second doses at roughly 4 or roughly 12 weeks. Notes on the study in general: Spike-spanning, vaccine-associated CD4 TCRs were dominant at 160-218 and 743-854. Baseline seropositivity occurred in only six AZD1222 recipients. The sample set comprised mostly white British donors with more females, and clonal diversity was possibly underestimated.

Germline V gene data show CDR1 as SGHRS and CDR2 as YFSETQ. The V end lost 0 bases, the J end lost 4 bases, and 7 bases lay between the germline ends. The CDR3 contains 14 residues. The TCR originated in an adult in good health. The gene calls are TRBV5-1 and TRBJ2-2, with D perhaps matching TRBD2 (5 bases). The input for sequencing was peripheral blood, taken on day 0 of AZD1222 vaccination. This chain's CDR3 is CASSLDRGTGELFF. Here the CDR3 DNA reads TGCGCCAGCAGCTTGGACCGGGGCACCGGGGAGCTGTTTTTT.